This T cell receptor (beta chain) was recovered during a study of blood T cell repertoires in COVID-19. About the research overall: The United States, Italy and Spain were the sources of the acute and convalescent COVID-19 samples.

Measured with immunoSEQ multiplex PCR; TCRdb has only the in-frame clones, and not every one. The table lists hundreds of thousands of clones, about 89% of them singletons. The sequence derives from a man aged 40-55 years who had recovered from COVID-19. Sequences were obtained from PBMCs or T cells enriched from blood (not recorded which).

The CDR3 nucleotides read TGTGCCAGCTCACCAGGGACTACAACTACTTACAATGAGCAGTTCTTC. Amino acids: CASSPGTTTTYNEQFF. The rearrangement links TRBV18 to TRBJ2-1, with 7 positions matching TRBD2. Unmatched junction bases numbered 8, after V lost 2 bases and J lost 4 bases. The germline CDR1 and CDR2 sequences are KGHSH and LQKENI. The CDR3 spans 16 residues.